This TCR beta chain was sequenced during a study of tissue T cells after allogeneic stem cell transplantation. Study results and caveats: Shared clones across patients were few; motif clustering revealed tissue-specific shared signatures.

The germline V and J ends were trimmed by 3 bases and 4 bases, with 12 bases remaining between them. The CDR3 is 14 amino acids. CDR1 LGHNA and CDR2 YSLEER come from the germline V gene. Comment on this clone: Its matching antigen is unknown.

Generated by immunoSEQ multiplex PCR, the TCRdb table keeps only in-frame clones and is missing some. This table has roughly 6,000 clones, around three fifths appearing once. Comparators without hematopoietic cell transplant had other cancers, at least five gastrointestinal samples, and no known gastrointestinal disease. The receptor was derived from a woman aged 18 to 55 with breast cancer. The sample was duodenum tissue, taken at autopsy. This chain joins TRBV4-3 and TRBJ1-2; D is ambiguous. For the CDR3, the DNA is TGCGCCAGCAGCCACGGGGAAAGTGGCTATGGCTACACCTTC. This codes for CASSHGESGYGYTF.